This TCR beta chain is drawn from a study of spatial heterogeneity in lung cancer. Study information: Alpha-chain sequences were detected in numbers that were consistently lower than beta-chain sequences.

On each TCR cDNA molecule, a unique molecular identifier was present. One entry per CDR3 protein, called by TCRdb with MiXCR from the 5' RACE reads. The top ten hold 28% of the sample, which has about 38,000 distinct CDR3 sequences, 7.5% to 8% seen once. Trimming took off 5 bases at V and 7 bases at J, with 5 bases between the two ends. Per germline, CDR1 MDHEN and CDR2 SYDVKM. The CDR3 has 10 residues. Study-level results: Relative to follow-up, resection was when ubiquitous expanded tumor TCRs appeared more in blood.

The time point here: sample taken at primary tumor resection. Frozen PBMC, nontumor lung or tumor provided whole RNA, which was sequenced unsorted. The donors were more than 70 patients with non-small cell lung cancer that was early-stage and untreated. This clonotype was recorded at least ten times. Its antigen is unknown. The sample was PBMCs, taken at surgery. The origin of this receptor is a male donor with early-stage non-small cell lung cancer. The chain uses TRBV28 and TRBJ1-2; D is unclear. CDR3 in amino acids: CASSHIGYTF. CDR3 sequence (DNA): TGTGCCAGCAGTCATATTGGCTACACCTTC.